The 14 T cell receptor beta chains listed next were all sequenced from one sample in a study of shared clonotypes between healthy human individuals. The method was immunoSEQ multiplex PCR; TCRdb's version includes in-frame clones alone and lacks a portion of them. This sample has roughly 1.5 million clones, with nearly 99% found just once. Material: naive CD4+ T cells sorted from blood. Subset specified: CD45RA+ positively selected. These receptor sequences come from a man aged 25 to 45 in good health.

This clone is a singleton in its sample. V gene TRBV18 combines with J gene TRBJ1-1; no definite D call. The CDR3 contains 17 residues. The ends were cut back, 8 bases at V and 0 bases at J, with 22 bases in the middle. In germline, CDR1 is KGHSH, CDR2 LQKENI. For the CDR3, the DNA is TGTGCCAGCACCGAAATCCCGCGGACTCGGTTGAACACTGAAGCTTTCTTT. Translated, it gives CASTEIPRTRLNTEAFF.

The rearrangement links TRBV5-1 to TRBJ2-1, with D uncertain. Germline assignment: CDR1 SGHRS and CDR2 YFSETQ. The V gene lost 0 bases and the J gene lost 8 bases, with 15 bases spanning the gap. This CDR3 comprises 15 residues. In nucleotides, the CDR3 is TGCGCCAGCAGCTTGGGGGCAGGAATTGATCATGAGCAGTTCTTC. Translating gives CASSLGAGIDHEQFF.

The CDR3, as DNA: TGCGCCAGCAGCCAAGATAATATCAGAGGAGATACGCAGTATTTT. Translated, it gives CASSQDNIRGDTQYF. V is TRBV4-3 and J is TRBJ2-3; D uncertain. The CDR3 totals 15 residues. V gave up 0 bases and J gave up 5 bases, with 12 bases separating them. Germline CDR1 and CDR2: LGHNA and YSLEER.

Only a few counts were recorded for this clone. The V and J genes are TRBV7-3 and TRBJ2-5, with D unclear. The CDR3 runs 13 residues. The V end was cut by 3 bases, the J end by 3 bases, with 8 bases between. Germline loops: CDR1 SGHTA, CDR2 FQGTGA. CDR3 in amino acids: CASSFGQEETQYF. The CDR3 DNA reads as TGTGCCAGCAGCTTCGGGCAGGAAGAGACCCAGTACTTC.

The chain is built from TRBV9 and TRBJ2-1, with TRBD2 identical over 10 bases. Germline CDR1 reads SGDLS; CDR2 reads YYNGEE. The CDR3 is 16 residues long. The V and J ends lost 4 bases and 7 bases, in that order; junction bases with no gene match: 11. CDR3 sequence reads: CASSPPREREGNEQFF. The CDR3 nucleotides are TGTGCCAGCAGCCCCCCCCGGGAGCGGGAGGGTAATGAGCAGTTCTTC.

The chain combines TRBV5-4 with TRBJ2-2, with TRBD2 identical over 7 bases. With V trimmed by 0 bases and J by 6 bases, 5 bases remained unmatched. Per the germline V gene, CDR1 is SGHNT and CDR2 is YYREEE (reference sequence). CDR3 length: 15 residues. The CDR3: CASSLGEGRPGELFF. The DNA for the CDR3 is TGTGCCAGCAGCTTGGGGGAGGGCCGCCCCGGGGAGCTGTTTTTT.

J is TRBJ1-1 and V is TRBV28; 8 bases are a match to TRBD1. The trim removed 6 bases at V and 1 base at J, leaving 7 bases unmatched. Germline CDR1 reads MDHEN; CDR2 reads SYDVKM. This CDR3 comprises 15 residues. The CDR3 DNA is TGTGCCAGCAGAGACTCCGGGACAGGGAACACTGAAGCTTTCTTT. Translating it yields CASRDSGTGNTEAFF.

V usage is TRBV9 and J usage is TRBJ2-2; D possibly corresponds to TRBD2 (6 bases). Trimming removed 0 bases from V and 4 bases from J, with 13 bases in between. The germline gives CDR1 SGDLS, CDR2 YYNGEE. The CDR3 is 16 residues long. The CDR3 is CASSVGSSGATGELFF. The DNA of the CDR3 is TGTGCCAGCAGCGTAGGCAGTAGCGGAGCCACCGGGGAGCTGTTTTTT.

This sequence joins TRBV4-2 and TRBJ2-7; 8 nucleotides line up with TRBD2. Germline CDR1 is LGHNA and CDR2 is YNFKEQ. With 1 base clipped from V and 6 bases from J, the junction kept 8 bases outside the gene matches. This CDR3 has 15 residues. CDR3 loop: CASSQVPSGSSEQYF. The CDR3 DNA reads as TGTGCCAGCAGCCAAGTCCCAAGCGGGAGTAGCGAGCAGTACTTC.

Note on this clone: Other DNA sequences from this sample encode an identical CDR3 as well. The CDR3 DNA reads as TGTGCCAGTAGTATTGGGACGAGAGGCACTGAAGCTTTCTTT. It encodes CASSIGTRGTEAFF. This chain joins TRBV19 and TRBJ1-1, with D possibly matching TRBD1 (5 bases). Per germline, CDR1 LNHDA and CDR2 SQIVND (reference sequence). V dropped 3 bases and J dropped 4 bases, with 12 bases sitting between them. The CDR3 runs to 14 residues.

The J gene is TRBJ1-2, the V gene TRBV28, with a possible D match to TRBD1 (6 bases). The CDR3 runs to 14 residues. The germline CDR1 and CDR2 sequences are MDHEN and SYDVKM. V was pared by 10 bases and J by 4 bases, with 19 bases between. The CDR3 reads CATRGGNTIYGYTF. CDR3 coding DNA: TGTGCCACCAGGGGAGGGAATACGATCTATGGCTACACCTTC.

This clone has just one count. The rearrangement joins TRBV7-6 to TRBJ1-5; D unresolved. CDR1 and CDR2 (germline): SGHVS, FNYEAQ. V gave up 2 bases and J gave up 0 bases, with 8 bases separating them. The CDR3 spans 15 residues. CDR3 region: CASSLYEGSNQPQHF. In nucleotides, the CDR3 is TGTGCCAGCAGCTTATACGAGGGTAGCAATCAGCCCCAGCATTTT.

The genes are TRBV7-9 and TRBJ2-5; no clear D gene. Germline V gene sequence: CDR1 SEHNR, CDR2 FQNEAQ (reference sequence). The CDR3 has 11 residues. V gave up 5 bases and J gave up 4 bases, with 5 bases separating them. The CDR3 coding sequence is TGTGCCAGCAGCCCCACAGAGACCCAGTACTTC. Translated, it gives CASSPTETQYF. Full variable domain (missing parts from reference TRBV7-9 and TRBJ2-5): DTGVSQNPRHKITKRGQNVTFRCDPISEHNRLYWYRQTLGQGPEFLTYFQNEAQLEKSRLLSDRFSAERPKGSFSTLEIQRTEQGDSAMYLCASSPTETQYFGPGTRLLVL.

The chain links TRBV19 to TRBJ2-3; 11 bases fit TRBD2. CDR3 length: 16 amino acids. With V trimmed by 1 base and J by 4 bases, 4 bases remained unmatched. Germline V gene sequence: CDR1 LNHDA, CDR2 SQIVND (reference sequence). The CDR3 spells CASSIAASGRSDTQYF. The CDR3 coding sequence is TGTGCCAGTAGTATAGCGGCTAGCGGGAGGTCAGATACGCAGTATTTT.